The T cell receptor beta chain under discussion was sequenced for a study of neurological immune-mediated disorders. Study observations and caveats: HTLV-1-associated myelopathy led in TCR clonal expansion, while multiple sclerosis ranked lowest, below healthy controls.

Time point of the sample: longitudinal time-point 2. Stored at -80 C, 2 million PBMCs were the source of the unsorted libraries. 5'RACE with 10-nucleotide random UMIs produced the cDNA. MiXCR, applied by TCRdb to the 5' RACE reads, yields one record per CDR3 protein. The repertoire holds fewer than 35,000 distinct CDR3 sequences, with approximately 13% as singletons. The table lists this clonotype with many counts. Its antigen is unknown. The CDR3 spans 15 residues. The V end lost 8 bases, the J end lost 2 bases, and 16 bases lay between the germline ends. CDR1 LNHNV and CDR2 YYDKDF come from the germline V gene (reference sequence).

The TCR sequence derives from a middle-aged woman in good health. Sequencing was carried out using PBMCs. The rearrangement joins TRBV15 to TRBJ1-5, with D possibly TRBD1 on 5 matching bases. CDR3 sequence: CATAEGNLGNQPQHF. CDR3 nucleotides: TGTGCCACCGCTGAGGGGAACCTCGGCAATCAGCCCCAGCATTTT.